The T cell receptor (beta chain) described here comes from a study of blood T cell repertoires in COVID-19. CDR1 is GTSNPN, CDR2 SVGIG, per germline (reference sequence). CDR3 length: 13 amino acids. Trimming cost V 3 bases and J 1 base, with 9 bases left between them. Profiled with immunoSEQ multiplex PCR; TCRdb holds only in-frame clones, not every one. The sample shows 400,000 to 550,000 clones, approximately 90% of them seen only once. The V and J genes are TRBV30 and TRBJ1-1; D call uncertain. The sequence was obtained from a woman aged 30 to 39 with acute or convalescent COVID-19. The sample was peripheral blood. The CDR3 sequence is CAWRGQANTEAFF. The CDR3 DNA is TGTGCCTGGAGAGGCCAGGCGAACACTGAAGCTTTCTTT.